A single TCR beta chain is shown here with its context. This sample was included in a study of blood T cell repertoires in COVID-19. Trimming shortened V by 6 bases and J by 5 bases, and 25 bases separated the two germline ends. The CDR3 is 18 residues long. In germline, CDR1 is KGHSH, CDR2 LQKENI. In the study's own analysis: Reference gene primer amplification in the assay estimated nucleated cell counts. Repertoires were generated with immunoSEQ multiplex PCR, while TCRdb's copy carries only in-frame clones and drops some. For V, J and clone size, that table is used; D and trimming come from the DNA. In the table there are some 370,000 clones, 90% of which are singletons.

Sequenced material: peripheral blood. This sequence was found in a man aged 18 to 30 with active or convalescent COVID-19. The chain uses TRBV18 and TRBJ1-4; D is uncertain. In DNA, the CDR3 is TGTGCCAGCTCCCCGCCCGGGCTAACCCAGCGGGCCAATGAAAAACTGTTTTTT. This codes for CASSPPGLTQRANEKLFF.